This T cell receptor beta chain was profiled in a study of monozygotic twins with inflammatory bowel disease. Study results and limitations: Twins with IBD were found to have lower TCRbeta diversity (inverse Simpson) than healthy co-twins.

TCRdb reprocessed the 5' RACE reads; each CDR3 protein has one entry and no DNA is given. This table lists approximately 400,000 distinct CDR3 sequences. The germline CDR1 and CDR2 sequences are MDHEN and SYDVKM. The CDR3 length is 12 residues. Comment on this clonotype: Its antigen is not identified.

This TCR came from a human donor with ulcerative colitis or Crohn's disease, or a healthy co-twin of an affected twin (not recorded which). Sequenced material: blood. V usage is TRBV28 and J usage is TRBJ2-7. This CDR3 is CASSRGAYEQYF.